These 19 T cell receptor beta chains were all obtained from the same sample, sequenced in a study of blood T cell repertoires in COVID-19. TCRdb's table, derived via immunoSEQ multiplex PCR, lists solely in-frame clones and lacks some. This table holds about 150,000 clones, roughly 88% found once. Specimen: peripheral blood. These receptors all stem from a woman in her sixties or seventies with acute or convalescent COVID-19.

The rearrangement uses TRBV18 and TRBJ2-7, with D possibly matching TRBD1 (6 bases). The CDR3 has 14 amino acids. Trimming cost V 0 bases and J 0 bases, with 6 bases left between them. Germline V gives CDR1 KGHSH, CDR2 LQKENI. CDR3 DNA: TGTGCCAGCTCACCACCGGACAGCTCCTACGAGCAGTACTTC. Its translation is CASSPPDSSYEQYF.

This clone was counted between two and nine times. J is TRBJ1-2 and V is TRBV7-2; possibly TRBD1 for D (5 bases). The germline V gene encodes CDR1 SGHTA and CDR2 FQGNSA. The length of the CDR3 is 13 residues. Trimming took off 0 bases at V and 14 bases at J, with 16 bases between the two ends. CDR3 region: CASSLARQGPFTF. DNA for the CDR3: TGTGCCAGCAGCTTAGCGCGGCAGGGCCCCTTTACCTTC.

This chain uses TRBV4-2 with TRBJ1-2, with TRBD1 identical over 7 bases. V was clipped by 2 bases and J by 8 bases; unmatched bases: 14. Germline-derived CDR1 and CDR2 are LGHNA and YNFKEQ. CDR3 length equals 16 residues. Here the CDR3 reads CASSQNPGTAVRGYTF. The CDR3 region has the DNA TGTGCCAGCAGCCAAAACCCCGGGACAGCAGTTCGGGGCTACACCTTC.

V and J are TRBV5-4 and TRBJ2-7; 8 bases align to TRBD1. Germline lookup yields CDR1 SGHNT and CDR2 YYREEE (reference sequence). The J segment lost 2 bases and the V segment lost 3 bases, leaving 4 bases of the junction unmatched. The CDR3 is made up of 14 amino acids. The DNA of the CDR3 is TGTGCCAGCAGCTCGGAGACAGGGGCCTACGAGCAGTACTTC. This gives the protein CASSSETGAYEQYF.

The chain carries TRBV27 and TRBJ2-5; TRBD1 is a possible D gene (5 bases). The CDR3 spans 14 residues. Germline V lookup: CDR1 MNHEY, CDR2 SMNVEV (reference sequence). Trimming took off 3 bases at V and 6 bases at J, with 14 bases between the two ends. CDR3 residues: CASSFLSRVKTQYF. The CDR3 nucleotides are TGTGCCAGCAGTTTTTTAAGCAGGGTGAAGACCCAGTACTTC.

Regarding this clone: Other DNA sequences in this specimen translate into the identical CDR3. The chain links TRBV4-3 to TRBJ1-5; D gene unclear. Germline CDR1 LGHNA, CDR2 YSLEER. V lost 0 bases, J lost 6 bases, and 6 bases lay in between. CDR3 length: 13 amino acids. The CDR3 spells CASSQDRGQPQHF. The CDR3 nucleotides are TGCGCCAGCAGCCAAGATCGGGGTCAGCCCCAGCATTTT.

This chain links TRBV19 with TRBJ1-2; D is uncertain. V was trimmed by 5 bases and J by 6 bases, leaving 13 bases between them. The V gene's germline CDR1 is LNHDA and CDR2 SQIVND (reference sequence). This CDR3 is 13 amino acids long. CDR3 bases: TGTGCCAGTAGTCCCCTCGGCAGGCATGGCTACACCTTC. Its protein is CASSPLGRHGYTF.

This rearrangement joins TRBV6-5 to TRBJ1-4; 9 nucleotides agree with TRBD1. The CDR3 covers 15 residues. The germline V gene encodes CDR1 MNHEY and CDR2 SVGAGI. V trimming: 8 bases; J trimming: 2 bases; junction bases outside the gene matches: 6. The CDR3 region is CASGNTGGTNEKLFF. The CDR3 DNA reads as TGTGCCAGCGGGAATACAGGGGGCACTAATGAAAAACTGTTTTTT.

The chain recombines TRBV5-5 with TRBJ2-2; 12 nucleotides align to TRBD2. Germline V gene sequence: CDR1 SGHKS, CDR2 YYEKEE (reference sequence). V lost 3 bases, J lost 7 bases, and 1 base stayed unmatched. The CDR3 is 14 residues long. The CDR3 sequence: CASSSGLAGGELFF. The DNA for the CDR3 is TGTGCCAGCAGCTCGGGACTAGCGGGCGGGGAGCTGTTTTTT.

The chain combines TRBV2 with TRBJ1-2, with D maybe TRBD1 (5 bases). The V gene's germline CDR1 is SNHLY and CDR2 FYNNEI. The length of the CDR3 is 16 residues. V was trimmed by 3 bases and J by 2 bases, leaving 16 bases between them. In DNA form, the CDR3 reads TGTGCCAGCAGTGAGTCAAACTTCAGGGTCAACTATGGCTACACCTTC. The encoded protein is CASSESNFRVNYGYTF.

J is TRBJ1-4 and V is TRBV15; 9 bases are a match to TRBD1. Germline values: CDR1 LNHNV, CDR2 YYDKDF (reference sequence). Trimming cost V 3 bases and J 8 bases; bases outside gene matches: 4. The CDR3 contains 14 residues. The CDR3 protein is CATSRDRGKEKLFF. CDR3 bases: TGTGCCACCAGCAGGGACAGGGGAAAGGAAAAACTGTTTTTT.

The chain recombines TRBV9 with TRBJ1-3, with D possibly TRBD1 on 6 matching bases. Germline CDR1 and CDR2: SGDLS and YYNGEE. Between the trimmed V and J ends, which lost 0 bases and 0 bases, there was a span of 7 bases. The CDR3 covers 15 residues. CDR3 in amino acids: CASSVEGGSGNTIYF. The CDR3 bases are TGTGCCAGCAGCGTAGAAGGGGGCTCTGGAAACACCATATATTTT.

The chain has TRBV23-1 and TRBJ1-1; D remains ambiguous. TRBV23-1 is annotated as an ORF whose role is uncertain. With 0 bases removed from V and 3 bases from J, the gap between germline ends came to 17 bases. The CDR3 spans 17 residues. The CDR3 loop is CASSQSTDAIVDTEAFF. DNA for the CDR3: TGCGCCAGCAGTCAATCAACAGATGCCATCGTGGACACTGAAGCTTTCTTT.

The chain uses TRBV18 and TRBJ1-1; 9 bases line up with TRBD1. CDR1 and CDR2 (germline): KGHSH, LQKENI. V lost 1 base to trimming and J lost 11 bases; unmatched junction nucleotides: 8. This CDR3 has 14 residues. DNA for the CDR3: TGTGCCAGCTCACCACAAGACAGGGGGTTCTGGGCTTTCTTT. Amino acid sequence: CASSPQDRGFWAFF.

The genes are TRBV27 and TRBJ2-7, with D maybe TRBD2 (5 bases). Germline V gene sequence: CDR1 MNHEY, CDR2 SMNVEV (reference sequence). V was cut by 6 bases and J by 1 base, with 13 bases left in between. The CDR3 consists of 14 residues. CDR3 coding DNA: TGTGCCAGCAGCCCCGCGGGCCTGTCCTACGAGCAGTACTTC. Amino acid sequence: CASSPAGLSYEQYF.

This clone was seen a few times. The chain recombines TRBV28 with TRBJ1-1; 10 bases are shared with TRBD1. J gave up 5 bases and V 0 bases, and 3 bases lay outside the gene matches. Germline V gives CDR1 MDHEN, CDR2 SYDVKM. This CDR3 comprises 15 residues. The DNA of the CDR3 is TGTGCCAGCAGTTTATGGGGACAGGGGAGGACTGAAGCTTTCTTT. It specifies CASSLWGQGRTEAFF.

This chain joins TRBV4-2 and TRBJ1-5; D remains ambiguous. Germline CDR1 and CDR2: LGHNA and YNFKEQ. V was shortened by 3 bases and J by 4 bases, with 10 bases between the two germline ends. The CDR3 length is 14 residues. Here the CDR3 reads CASSQGGLNQPQHF. CDR3 in DNA: TGTGCCAGCAGCCAGGGAGGGTTAAATCAGCCCCAGCATTTT.

This clone was detected only once. V gene TRBV3-1 (or the pseudogene TRBV3-2) combines with J gene TRBJ2-3, with 12 nucleotides matching TRBD2. The CDR3 consists of 17 residues. CDR1 LGHDT and CDR2 YNNKEL come from the germline V gene (reference sequence). V lost 5 bases to trimming and J lost 1 base; unmatched junction nucleotides: 7. CDR3 amino acids: CASSKGGLAGRTDTQYF. CDR3 in DNA: TGTGCCAGCAGCAAAGGGGGACTAGCGGGTCGCACAGATACGCAGTATTTT.

The chain has TRBV28 and TRBJ2-5, with 9 nucleotides matching TRBD2. Germline CDR1 and CDR2: MDHEN and SYDVKM. Trimming took 1 base from V and 6 from J; bases not matched to a gene: 6. This CDR3 has 15 amino acids. CDR3 sequence: CASSLSRGGLKTQYF. The DNA for the CDR3 is TGTGCCAGCAGTTTATCGCGGGGGGGCTTGAAGACCCAGTACTTC.